The 4 T cell receptor beta chains below were found in one sample sequenced in a study of post-analysis software for immune sequencing data. Regarding the study as a whole: Comparison of patients with controls showed five TRBV segments more frequent in patients, TRBV5-6, TRBV5-1 and TRBV20-1 among them.

Sequencing libraries made from TCR beta cDNA carried unique molecular identifiers. Each CDR3 protein gets one entry after TCRdb re-called the PCR reads with MiXCR. The sample gives roughly 540,000 distinct CDR3 sequences, roughly 34% of which show up once; 6% is in the top ten. Their cognate antigens are unknown. Sequenced: blood. The receptors shown here come from a girl under 18 with multiple sclerosis.

The chain combines TRBV29-1 with TRBJ1-2; D is ambiguous. V lost 1 base and J 6 bases, leaving 6 bases between the germline ends. The CDR3 consists of 11 residues. Germline CDR1 SQVTM, CDR2 ANQGSEA. This CDR3 is CSVEGMNGYTF. The CDR3 nucleotides are TGCAGCGTTGAAGGGATGAATGGCTACACCTTC.

The J gene is TRBJ1-4, the V gene TRBV7-8, with 8 bases identical to TRBD1. The CDR3 runs 15 residues. Germline V gene sequence: CDR1 SGHVS, CDR2 FQNEAQ. V was pared by 5 bases and J by 1 base, with 3 bases of the junction left unmatched. CDR3 nucleotides: TGTGCCAGCAGCGATGGACAGGGAACTAATGAAAAACTGTTTTTT. It is translated as CASSDGQGTNEKLFF.

This chain joins TRBV12-3 or TRBV12-4 and TRBJ2-7; 7 bases are a match to TRBD1. The CDR3 runs to 14 residues. The ends lost 1 base at V and 5 bases at J; junction bases unmatched: 5. CDR3 sequence (DNA): TGTGCCAGCAGTTTAGGACAGGGTCTAAACGAGCAGTACTTC. Protein: CASSLGQGLNEQYF.

This clonotype was recorded at least ten times. An end of the junction does not agree with germline; a read error may underlie this. This chain's CDR3 is CASSLRGGGTDTQYF. In DNA form, the CDR3 reads TGTGCCAGCAGCTTAAGGGGGGGGGGCACAGATACGCAGTATTTT. The chain couples TRBV4-1 to TRBJ2-3, with D possibly being TRBD2 (7 bases). The CDR3 contains 15 residues. Germline CDR1 and CDR2: MGHRA and YSYEKL.